The 31 T cell receptor beta chains below come from one sample, sequenced in a study of beta chain features in type 1 diabetes. The study reverse transcribed the entire isolated RNA, so it sequenced expressed TCRB transcripts. The method was immunoSEQ multiplex PCR; TCRdb's version includes in-frame clones alone and lacks a portion of them. Of around 690,000 clones listed, over 10% are singletons. Antigens of these TCRs are unknown. Study-wide findings and caveats: TCRB CDR3s from Type 1 diabetes patients were moderately but significantly shorter in all four CD4+ subsets.

Sequencing used naive CD4+ T cells from blood. The receptor set was obtained from a man aged 30 to 39 with type 1 diabetes.

This clone was seen only a few times. This chain uses TRBV7-2 with TRBJ2-7, with a weak D call TRBD1 (5 bases). Germline-derived CDR1 and CDR2 are SGHTA and FQGNSA. The CDR3 is 14 amino acids. Between the trimmed V and J ends, which lost 0 bases and 4 bases, there was a span of 10 bases. CDR3 coding DNA: TGTGCCAGCAGCTTAGCGCTGGGGCCTTACGAGCAGTACTTC. This gives the protein CASSLALGPYEQYF.

This clone has more than one count but fewer than ten. The chain employs TRBV7-2 and TRBJ2-5; D call uncertain. V shed 7 bases and J shed 2 bases, with 14 bases lying between them. CDR1 and CDR2 from the germline V gene are SGHTA and FQGNSA. The CDR3 contains 14 residues. The DNA of the CDR3 is TGTGCCAGCACCCCGAGTGCTGAACAAGAGACCCAGTACTTC. Protein sequence: CASTPSAEQETQYF.

The chain is built from TRBV4-3 and TRBJ1-5; D call uncertain. The germline CDR1 and CDR2 sequences are LGHNA and YSLEER. This CDR3 is 15 amino acids long. The V end lost 0 bases, the J end lost 3 bases, and 9 bases lay between the germline ends. CDR3 sequence (DNA): TGCGCCAGCAGCCAAGATAAGGGATTCAATCAGCCCCAGCATTTT. This gives the protein CASSQDKGFNQPQHF.

The chain is built from TRBV27 and TRBJ2-7, with 7 bases matching TRBD1. CDR1 and CDR2 (germline): MNHEY, SMNVEV (reference sequence). The CDR3 sequence is 14 residues long. V gave up 6 bases and J gave up 1 base; unmatched junction bases: 6. CDR3: CASSRPGQSYEQYF. In nucleotides, the CDR3 is TGTGCCAGCAGCCGCCCGGGACAGTCCTACGAGCAGTACTTC.

This clone was picked up a small number of times. The rearrangement uses TRBV25-1 and TRBJ2-3, with 9 positions matching TRBD2. Germline CDR1 MGHDK, CDR2 SYGVNS. J gave up 2 bases and V 6 bases, and 6 bases lay outside the gene matches. The CDR3 spans 15 residues. CDR3 loop: CASSPAGGITDTQYF. In nucleotides, the CDR3 is TGTGCCAGCAGCCCAGCGGGGGGTATCACAGATACGCAGTATTTT.

The table lists this clone with a count of one. This chain links TRBV11-3 with TRBJ2-5; D perhaps matches TRBD1 (5 bases). The CDR3 extends over 14 amino acids. V was cut by 5 bases and J by 2 bases, with 12 bases left in between. Germline V lookup: CDR1 SGHNT, CDR2 YENEEA. CDR3 sequence: CASSERGLQETQYF. The CDR3, as DNA: TGTGCCAGCAGCGAAAGGGGCCTTCAAGAGACCCAGTACTTC.

The rearrangement joins TRBV7-6 to TRBJ1-1, with D possibly being TRBD1 (5 bases). Trimming shortened V by 3 bases and J by 4 bases, and 18 bases separated the two germline ends. The CDR3 length is 16 residues. Germline lookup yields CDR1 SGHVS and CDR2 FNYEAQ. The CDR3 loop reads CASSFNLGTAGTEAFF. The CDR3 nucleotides read TGTGCCAGCAGCTTCAACCTCGGGACGGCTGGCACTGAAGCTTTCTTT.

The rearrangement joins TRBV7-2 to TRBJ2-7, with D possibly matching TRBD1 (6 bases). Germline CDR1 reads SGHTA; CDR2 reads FQGNSA. There are 14 residues in the CDR3. Trimming removed 1 base at V and 10 bases at J, with 17 bases between. In DNA, the CDR3 is TGTGCCAGCAGCTTAGAAATCAGGACAGTATCTCAGTACTTC. Amino acids: CASSLEIRTVSQYF.

As DNA, the CDR3 is TGCAGCGTCGAATTCAGGGTCGGTCGAACTGAAGCTTTCTTT. This sequence encodes CSVEFRVGRTEAFF. The chain recombines TRBV29-1 with TRBJ1-1, with D perhaps TRBD1 (5 bases). V gave up 6 bases and J gave up 5 bases, with 19 bases separating them. Germline values: CDR1 SQVTM, CDR2 ANQGSEA. The CDR3 totals 14 residues. Full variable domain (remainder filled in from reference TRBV29-1 and TRBJ1-1): SAVISQKPSRDICQRGTSLTIQCQVDSQVTMMFWYRQQPGQSLTLIATANQGSEATYESGFVIDKFPISRPNLTFSTLTVSNMSPEDSSIYLCSVEFRVGRTEAFFGQGTRLTVV.

This clone has just a few counts. The J gene is TRBJ1-2, the V gene TRBV5-1, with D unclear. The CDR3 has 14 residues. Germline assignment: CDR1 SGHRS and CDR2 YFSETQ. The ends were cut back, 6 bases at V and 0 bases at J, with 12 bases in the middle. The CDR3 loop reads CASTPAGSNYGYTF. Here the CDR3 DNA reads TGCGCCAGCACTCCGGCAGGTTCTAACTATGGCTACACCTTC.

The rearrangement joins TRBV18 to TRBJ1-1; D unresolved. CDR3 length equals 14 residues. V lost 0 bases, J lost 1 base, and 6 bases lay in between. CDR1 KGHSH and CDR2 LQKENI come from the germline V gene. CDR3: CASSPPQRNTEAFF. The CDR3 DNA sequence: TGTGCCAGCTCACCACCACAGAGGAACACTGAAGCTTTCTTT.

This chain connects TRBV9 to TRBJ1-1, with TRBD1 as a possible D gene (5 bases). There are 16 residues in the CDR3. Germline values: CDR1 SGDLS, CDR2 YYNGEE. Trimming removed 2 bases at V and 0 bases at J, with 14 bases between. CDR3 DNA: TGTGCCAGCAGCGTCGGGACCGGACTCTTGAACACTGAAGCTTTCTTT. This translates into CASSVGTGLLNTEAFF. The variable domain in full, with the rest retrieved from reference TRBV9 and TRBJ1-1, is DSGVTQTPKHLITATGQRVTLRCSPRSGDLSVYWYQQSLDQGLQFLIQYYNGEERAKGNILERFSAQQFPDLHSELNLSSLELGDSALYFCASSVGTGLLNTEAFFGQGTRLTVV.

The chain couples TRBV12-5 to TRBJ2-1; D may be TRBD1 (6 bases). CDR3 size: 14 residues. Looked up from germline, CDR1 is LGHNT and CDR2 is FRNRAP. Trimming pared 8 bases from V and 2 bases from J, leaving 13 bases between. CDR3: CASRAGETYNEQFF. The CDR3, as DNA: TGTGCTAGTCGGGCAGGGGAGACCTACAATGAGCAGTTCTTC.

This clone appeared a few times. This chain connects TRBV7-2 to TRBJ1-5; unclear D gene. CDR3 size: 15 residues. The germline CDR1 and CDR2 sequences are SGHTA and FQGNSA. The V and J ends lost 5 bases and 0 bases respectively, with 11 bases between them. Here the CDR3 reads CASSTLASSNQPQHF. CDR3 bases: TGTGCCAGCAGCACGCTCGCCAGTAGCAATCAGCCCCAGCATTTT.

The chain couples TRBV6-5 to TRBJ1-3, with D hard to call. Germline lookup yields CDR1 MNHEY and CDR2 SVGAGI. This CDR3 contains 14 residues. V was trimmed by 0 bases and J by 1 base, leaving 4 bases between them. CDR3: CASSYSASGNTIYF. DNA for the CDR3: TGTGCCAGCAGTTACTCGGCTTCTGGAAACACCATATATTTT.

The rearrangement joins TRBV27 to TRBJ1-2; D is perhaps TRBD1 (6 bases). The CDR3 is 13 amino acids. The germline V gene encodes CDR1 MNHEY and CDR2 SMNVEV (reference sequence). The ends were cut back, 5 bases at V and 7 bases at J, with 14 bases in the middle. CDR3 residues: CASSRSGQIGYTF. The CDR3, as DNA: TGTGCCAGCAGTAGATCCGGACAGATTGGCTACACCTTC.

The chain couples TRBV28 to TRBJ2-3; D not certain. The length of the CDR3 is 14 residues. The germline CDR1 and CDR2 sequences are MDHEN and SYDVKM. V lost 6 bases and J 2 bases, leaving 12 bases between the germline ends. For the CDR3, the DNA is TGTGCCAGCAGCCCTCCCGGGTCCACAGATACGCAGTATTTT. This translates into CASSPPGSTDTQYF.

A few counts support this clone. The chain uses TRBV14 and TRBJ1-2, with D perhaps TRBD1 (6 bases). Trimming shortened V by 8 bases and J by 0 bases, and 16 bases separated the two germline ends. Looked up from germline, CDR1 is SGHDN and CDR2 is FVKESK. The CDR3 sequence is 15 residues long. The CDR3 DNA is TGTGCCAGCTCAGTATCGAGGGGGACTAACTATGGCTACACCTTC. Residues: CASSVSRGTNYGYTF. Complete variable domain (other parts from reference TRBV14 and TRBJ1-2): EAGVTQFPSHSVIEKGQTVTLRCDPISGHDNLYWYRRVMGKEIKFLLHFVKESKQDESGMPNNRFLAERTGGTYSTLKVQPAELEDSGVYFCASSVSRGTNYGYTFGSGTRLTVV.

There are a few counts of this clone. The V and J genes are TRBV7-2 and TRBJ2-3, with D tentatively TRBD1 (5 bases). This CDR3 is built from 15 residues. V was clipped by 5 bases and J by 0 bases, with 12 bases between them. Germline-derived CDR1 and CDR2 are SGHTA and FQGNSA. This CDR3 is CASSGRAESTDTQYF. CDR3 bases: TGTGCCAGCAGCGGCAGGGCGGAGAGCACAGATACGCAGTATTTT.

This clone has more than one count but fewer than ten. The rearrangement links TRBV5-1 to TRBJ1-1, with D hard to call. CDR1 is SGHRS, CDR2 YFSETQ, per germline. The CDR3 loop spans 13 amino acids. The V and J ends lost 5 bases and 1 base respectively, with 9 bases between them. CDR3 in DNA: TGCGCCAGCAGGGGCGGGGAGAACACTGAAGCTTTCTTT. It is translated as CASRGGENTEAFF.

To note about this clone: This CDR3 is also generated by other DNA sequences in the sample. The J gene is TRBJ1-1, the V gene TRBV9; D is possibly TRBD1 (5 bases). CDR1 and CDR2 (germline): SGDLS, YYNGEE. This CDR3 spans 14 amino acids. Between the trimmed V and J ends, which lost 0 bases and 1 base, there was a span of 7 bases. The CDR3 loop reads CASSVAGGNTEAFF. The CDR3 region has the DNA TGTGCCAGCAGCGTAGCGGGGGGGAACACTGAAGCTTTCTTT.

The gene calls are TRBV2 and TRBJ2-1; TRBD2 matches at 7 bases. CDR1 and CDR2 from the germline V gene are SNHLY and FYNNEI. CDR3 length: 14 residues. V gave up 6 bases and J gave up 7 bases; unmatched junction bases: 9. CDR3: CASRRTRVDNEQFF. CDR3 bases: TGTGCCAGCAGGAGGACTAGAGTTGATAATGAGCAGTTCTTC. Using reference TRBV2 and TRBJ2-1 for the parts outside the CDR3, the full variable domain is EPEVTQTPSHQVTQMGQEVILRCVPISNHLYFYWYRQILGQKVEFLVSFYNNEISEKSEIFDDQFSVERPDGSNFTLKIRSTKLEDSAMYFCASRRTRVDNEQFFGPGTRLTVL.

The chain carries TRBV4-3 and TRBJ2-1; no definite D call. Trimming stripped 0 bases from V and 2 bases from J, with 14 bases between. Germline V CDR1 and CDR2: LGHNA, YSLEER. This CDR3 contains 17 residues. The CDR3 DNA reads TGCGCCAGCAGCCAAGATACATGGCAGGAAACCTACAATGAGCAGTTCTTC. This encodes CASSQDTWQETYNEQFF.

This clone has more than one count but fewer than ten. This chain uses TRBV29-1 with TRBJ2-1, with 14 bases lining up with TRBD2. Germline trimming cut 0 bases from V and 7 bases from J; bases unmatched to any gene: 23. Germline V gene lookup returns CDR1 SQVTM and CDR2 ANQGSEA. CDR3 size: 22 residues. CDR3 sequence reads: CSVEEPPTAGTSGGRGTNEQFF. CDR3 DNA: TGCAGCGTTGAAGAACCCCCGACTGCTGGGACTAGCGGGGGCCGGGGAACAAATGAGCAGTTCTTC.

This clone was seen at least ten times. The chain links TRBV14 to TRBJ2-4; TRBD1 aligns across 7 bases. In germline, CDR1 is SGHDN, CDR2 FVKESK. The trim removed 4 bases at V and 6 bases at J, leaving 9 bases unmatched. The CDR3 has 15 residues. The CDR3 bases are TGTGCCAGCAGCCCAACCGACAGGGAAGGAAACATTCAGTACTTC. Protein sequence: CASSPTDREGNIQYF.

Worth noting for this clone: The sample holds other DNA sequences that translate to the same CDR3. The V gene is TRBV7-9, the J gene TRBJ1-5; no reliable D call. The CDR3 sequence is 14 residues long. Trimming shortened V by 1 base and J by 0 bases, and 4 bases separated the two germline ends. Germline V gene data show CDR1 as SEHNR and CDR2 as FQNEAQ (reference sequence). DNA of the CDR3: TGTGCCAGCAGCTTAGTTTCTAGCAATCAGCCCCAGCATTTT. It is translated as CASSLVSSNQPQHF.

The chain recombines TRBV6-1 with TRBJ2-7; D might be TRBD1 (6 bases). Germline CDR1 reads MNHNS; CDR2 reads SASEGT. The CDR3 runs to 11 residues. V gave up 10 bases and J gave up 3 bases, with 10 bases separating them. In DNA, the CDR3 is TGTGCCAACGGACAGCACTACGAGCAGTACTTC. This gives the protein CANGQHYEQYF.

This clone was recorded a few times. This chain uses TRBV7-9 with TRBJ2-5, with 8 nucleotides matching TRBD2. V shed 5 bases and J 1 base; nucleotides not matched to a gene: 3. The CDR3 consists of 14 residues. CDR1 and CDR2 from the germline V gene are SEHNR and FQNEAQ (reference sequence). The DNA of the CDR3 is TGTGCCAGCAGCCCTACTAGCGGCCAAGAGACCCAGTACTTC. It specifies CASSPTSGQETQYF.

This clone was detected a few times. This rearrangement joins TRBV5-1 to TRBJ2-3, with D perhaps TRBD2 (6 bases). This CDR3 region has 17 residues. Germline-derived CDR1 and CDR2 are SGHRS and YFSETQ. The V and J ends lost 0 bases and 4 bases respectively, with 18 bases between them. The CDR3 DNA reads TGCGCCAGCAGCTTGGAAGGAACGGGGGTTGTCGCAGATACGCAGTATTTT. Translated, it gives CASSLEGTGVVADTQYF.

Only a few counts were recorded for this clone. V is TRBV4-3 and J is TRBJ2-5; no firm D call. The CDR3 is 15 amino acids. V dropped 0 bases and J dropped 5 bases, with 13 bases sitting between them. In germline, CDR1 is LGHNA, CDR2 YSLEER. Written as DNA, the CDR3 is TGCGCCAGCAGCCAAGAATGGGCAGCTACTGAGACCCAGTACTTC. This encodes CASSQEWAATETQYF.

This clone was counted between two and nine times. This chain connects TRBV11-2 to TRBJ2-3; tentative D call: TRBD1 (6 bases). From germline, CDR1 is SGHAT and CDR2 FQNNGV. V lost 0 bases and J 6 bases, leaving 10 bases between the germline ends. This CDR3 is 14 amino acids long. In DNA form, the CDR3 reads TGTGCCAGCAGCTTAGAACAGGGCCCCGATACGCAGTATTTT. It translates to CASSLEQGPDTQYF. The complete variable domain, with remaining parts taken from reference TRBV11-2 and TRBJ2-3, reads EAGVAQSPRYKIIEKRQSVAFWCNPISGHATLYWYQQILGQGPKLLIQFQNNGVVDDSQLPKDRFSAERLKGVDSTLKIQPAKLEDSAVYLCASSLEQGPDTQYFGPGTRLTVL.